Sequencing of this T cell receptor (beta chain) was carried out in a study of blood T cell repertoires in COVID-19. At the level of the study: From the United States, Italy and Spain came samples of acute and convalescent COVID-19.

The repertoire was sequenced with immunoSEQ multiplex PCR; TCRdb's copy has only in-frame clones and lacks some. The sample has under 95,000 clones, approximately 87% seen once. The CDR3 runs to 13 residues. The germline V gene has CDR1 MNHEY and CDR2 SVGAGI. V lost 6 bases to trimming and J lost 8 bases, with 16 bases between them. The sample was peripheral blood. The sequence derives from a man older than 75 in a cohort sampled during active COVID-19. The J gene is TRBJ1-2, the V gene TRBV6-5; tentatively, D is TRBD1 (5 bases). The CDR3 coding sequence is TGTGCCAGCAGCGGGGGTTTGGCGCGGGGCTACACCTTC. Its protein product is CASSGGLARGYTF.